Following are 23 T cell receptor beta chains from one sample sequenced in a study of blood T cell repertoires in COVID-19. The repertoire was sequenced with immunoSEQ multiplex PCR; TCRdb's copy has only in-frame clones and lacks some. The sample carries 150,000 to 200,000 clones, 75% to 85% recorded once. Material for sequencing was PBMCs or T cells enriched from blood (not recorded which). These receptors were obtained from a man aged 35-49 years who had recovered from COVID-19.

This chain uses TRBV7-3 with TRBJ2-7; D remains ambiguous. The CDR3 is 13 residues long. V dropped 3 bases and J dropped 3 bases, with 9 bases sitting between them. CDR1 is SGHTA, CDR2 FQGTGA, per germline. The CDR3 region has the DNA TGTGCCAGCAGCTTGAACCCGGGCTACGAGCAGTACTTC. It specifies CASSLNPGYEQYF.

This clone has only a few counts. This chain links TRBV30 with TRBJ2-1, with TRBD2 identical over 14 bases. The J segment lost 0 bases and the V segment lost 4 bases, leaving 11 bases of the junction unmatched. Germline V lookup: CDR1 GTSNPN, CDR2 SVGIG (reference sequence). The CDR3 covers 19 residues. CDR3 region: CAWTGPGTSGGPSYNEQFF. CDR3 DNA: TGTGCCTGGACCGGACCCGGGACTAGCGGGGGTCCCTCCTACAATGAGCAGTTCTTC. The whole variable domain, filled in from reference TRBV30 and TRBJ2-1, reads SQTIHQWPATLVQPVGSPLSLECTVEGTSNPNLYWYRQAAGRGLQLLFYSVGIGQISSEVPQNLSASRPQDRQFILSSKKLLLSDSGFYLCAWTGPGTSGGPSYNEQFFGPGTRLTVL.

V usage is TRBV11-2 and J usage is TRBJ2-7; no clear D. Germline assignment: CDR1 SGHAT and CDR2 FQNNGV. V gave up 2 bases and J gave up 8 bases, with 10 bases separating them. CDR3 size: 12 residues. CDR3: CASSLSESKQYF. CDR3 sequence (DNA): TGTGCCAGCAGCTTATCCGAGAGCAAGCAGTACTTC. The whole variable domain, remainder taken from reference TRBV11-2 and TRBJ2-7, is EAGVAQSPRYKIIEKRQSVAFWCNPISGHATLYWYQQILGQGPKLLIQFQNNGVVDDSQLPKDRFSAERLKGVDSTLKIQPAKLEDSAVYLCASSLSESKQYFGPGTRLTVT.

The J gene is TRBJ1-2, the V gene TRBV7-6, with TRBD1 identical over 9 bases. CDR1 is SGHVS, CDR2 FNYEAQ, per germline. Unmatched junction bases numbered 9, after V lost 4 bases and J lost 6 bases. CDR3 size: 15 residues. The CDR3 region has the DNA TGTGCCAGCAGCTCCAGGGGGACAGGGAGGCATGGCTACACCTTC. This translates into CASSSRGTGRHGYTF.

This chain uses TRBV5-4 with TRBJ2-2; 12 bases are a match to TRBD2. Germline V gives CDR1 SGHNT, CDR2 YYREEE (reference sequence). Trimming at V came to 3 bases and at J to 4 bases, leaving 4 bases not matched to a gene. This CDR3 is 16 amino acids long. This CDR3 reads CASSSLAGGTTGELFF. The CDR3 DNA reads TGTGCCAGCAGCTCCCTAGCGGGGGGGACCACCGGGGAGCTGTTTTTT.

V gene TRBV7-2 combines with J gene TRBJ2-7, with 10 positions matching TRBD2. Looked up from germline, CDR1 is SGHTA and CDR2 is FQGNSA. Germline trimming cut 5 bases from V and 2 bases from J; bases unmatched to any gene: 3. The CDR3 is 14 amino acids. CDR3 in DNA: TGTGCCAGCAGCCGGACTAGCGGCCCCTACGAGCAGTACGTC. It translates to CASSRTSGPYEQYV.

This clone was observed a handful of times. This chain links TRBV7-8 with TRBJ2-1; TRBD2 aligns across 9 bases. The V and J ends lost 2 bases and 3 bases, in that order; junction bases with no gene match: 5. CDR3 length: 16 residues. Germline CDR1 and CDR2: SGHVS and FQNEAQ. The CDR3 reads CASSLMISGGYNEQFF. CDR3 DNA: TGTGCCAGCAGCTTAATGATTAGCGGGGGCTACAATGAGCAGTTCTTC.

The genes are TRBV2 and TRBJ1-5; possible D gene TRBD1, 6 bases. The germline gives CDR1 SNHLY, CDR2 FYNNEI. This CDR3 region has 16 residues. Trimming left V 6 bases short and J 5 bases short, with 20 bases between. CDR3: CASRPIPGTSYQPQHF. DNA of the CDR3: TGTGCCAGCAGACCCATTCCCGGGACATCATATCAGCCCCAGCATTTT.

This sequence joins TRBV19 and TRBJ2-5; D not certain. Looked up from germline, CDR1 is LNHDA and CDR2 is SQIVND (reference sequence). The length of the CDR3 is 13 residues. Between the trimmed V and J ends, which lost 8 bases and 4 bases, there was a span of 14 bases. The CDR3 DNA reads as TGTGCCAGTCGACGACCTCCAGGAGAGACCCAGTACTTC. Encoded protein: CASRRPPGETQYF.

The rearrangement uses TRBV30 and TRBJ1-5; the D gene is possibly TRBD1 (6 bases). V was shortened by 2 bases and J by 3 bases, with 11 bases between the two germline ends. The CDR3 covers 14 residues. Germline V gene data show CDR1 as GTSNPN and CDR2 as SVGIG (reference sequence). The DNA for the CDR3 is TGTGCCTGGAGTTCCGGACAGTACAATCAGCCCCAGCATTTT. Its protein is CAWSSGQYNQPQHF.

V is TRBV7-6 and J is TRBJ2-3; TRBD2 agrees at 11 bases. The ends lost 2 bases at V and 3 bases at J; junction bases unmatched: 7. The CDR3 is 17 residues long. The V gene's germline CDR1 is SGHVS and CDR2 FNYEAQ. The CDR3 DNA reads as TGTGCCAGCAGCTTAAGGGCTAGCGGGGGGACGACAGATACGCAGTATTTT. Its translation: CASSLRASGGTTDTQYF.

V and J are TRBV5-4 and TRBJ2-1, with 7 bases that match TRBD2. CDR1 and CDR2 from the germline V gene are SGHNT and YYREEE (reference sequence). Trimming took 7 bases from V and 4 from J; bases not matched to a gene: 11. CDR3 length equals 15 residues. The CDR3 sequence is CASHSRAGEYNEQFF. The DNA of the CDR3 is TGTGCCAGCCACTCTCGGGCGGGGGAATACAATGAGCAGTTCTTC.

This chain uses TRBV3-1 (or the pseudogene TRBV3-2) with TRBJ2-1; TRBD2 aligns across 12 bases. Germline V gene lookup returns CDR1 LGHDT and CDR2 YNNKEL (reference sequence). The CDR3 spans 16 residues. With 4 bases clipped from V and 7 bases from J, the junction kept 8 bases outside the gene matches. The CDR3 spells CASSPTLAGGWNEQFF. For the CDR3, the DNA is TGTGCCAGCAGCCCGACACTAGCGGGGGGCTGGAATGAGCAGTTCTTC.

The CDR3 sequence is CASSKTGNGGYTF. For the CDR3, the DNA is TGTGCCAGCAGCAAGACAGGGAACGGGGGCTACACCTTC. This chain connects TRBV7-9 to TRBJ1-2; 7 bases map to TRBD1. The CDR3 totals 13 residues. Trimming cost V 5 bases and J 8 bases; bases outside gene matches: 8. Per the germline V gene, CDR1 is SEHNR and CDR2 is FQNEAQ (reference sequence).

This clone was seen just once. The chain combines TRBV9 with TRBJ2-3, with D perhaps matching TRBD2 (6 bases). V lost 3 bases to trimming and J lost 1 base, with 9 bases between them. The CDR3 runs 14 residues. The germline V gene has CDR1 SGDLS and CDR2 YYNGEE. The CDR3 bases are TGTGCCAGCAGCGGACTAGTTGGCACAGATACGCAGTATTTT. Its translation is CASSGLVGTDTQYF.

The chain employs TRBV29-1 and TRBJ2-3; D perhaps matches TRBD2 (5 bases). Germline V CDR1 and CDR2: SQVTM, ANQGSEA. The CDR3 extends over 13 amino acids. The V gene lost 7 bases and the J gene lost 1 base, with 12 bases spanning the gap. The CDR3: CSEGLDGTDTQYF. The CDR3 region has the DNA TGCAGCGAAGGACTGGACGGCACAGATACGCAGTATTTT.

The chain employs TRBV12-2 and TRBJ2-3; TRBD2, the table's D call, lacks a check against the DNA. TRBV12-2 is assigned pseudogene status. The CDR3 totals 19 residues. The CDR3 here is CASRVTGTSGGSRTDTQYF. As DNA, the CDR3 is TGTGCAAGTCGCGTAACCGGGACTAGCGGGGGGAGCCGCACAGATACGCAGTATTTT.

In this sample, this clone turned up once. At the DNA level, this CDR3 is encoded by other sequences in the same sample as well. The V gene is TRBV5-4, the J gene TRBJ2-2, with D possibly being TRBD2 (5 bases). CDR3 length: 14 amino acids. Germline V lookup: CDR1 SGHNT, CDR2 YYREEE (reference sequence). Trimming shortened V by 4 bases and J by 0 bases, and 7 bases separated the two germline ends. The CDR3, as DNA: TGTGCCAGCAGCCGGGATTCGAACACCGGGGAGCTGTTTTTT. Residues: CASSRDSNTGELFF.

V is TRBV7-8 and J is TRBJ1-1; a weak D match, TRBD1 (6 bases). Germline V gives CDR1 SGHVS, CDR2 FQNEAQ. This CDR3 has 16 residues. The ends were cut back, 0 bases at V and 4 bases at J, with 15 bases in the middle. CDR3 DNA: TGTGCCAGCAGCTTAGCGCTAGGGGGGGCCGGCACTGAAGCTTTCTTT. Translation gives CASSLALGGAGTEAFF.

The V and J genes are TRBV21-1 and TRBJ2-7; TRBD1, the table's D call, was not compared with the DNA. TRBV21-1 is given as a pseudogene. The CDR3 spans 15 residues. In DNA, the CDR3 is TGTGCCAGCAGCAAAGGAGAAACAGGGGGCGACGAGCAGTACGTC. Residues: CASSKGETGGDEQYV.

V gene TRBV7-8 combines with J gene TRBJ1-1; TRBD1 aligns across 11 bases. The germline gives CDR1 SGHVS, CDR2 FQNEAQ. The CDR3 totals 16 residues. The trim removed 4 bases at V and 4 bases at J, leaving 8 bases unmatched. CDR3 DNA: TGTGCCAGCAGCTGGACAGGGGGCGCGATGGTCACTGAAGCTTTCTTT. Its translation is CASSWTGGAMVTEAFF.

V usage is TRBV10-3 and J usage is TRBJ1-1; 9 nucleotides match TRBD1. Germline values: CDR1 ENHRY, CDR2 SYGVKD. There are 16 residues in the CDR3. V trimming: 10 bases; J trimming: 5 bases; junction bases outside the gene matches: 17. CDR3 region: CATLTVPTGGLTEAFF. The DNA of the CDR3 is TGTGCCACCCTAACCGTTCCGACAGGGGGGTTGACTGAAGCTTTCTTT.

The chain carries TRBV5-4 and TRBJ1-1, with no clear D. The CDR3 consists of 14 residues. V was trimmed by 0 bases and J by 1 base, leaving 7 bases between them. Germline assignment: CDR1 SGHNT and CDR2 YYREEE (reference sequence). The CDR3 protein is CASSLGMANTEAFF. CDR3 nucleotides: TGTGCCAGCAGCTTGGGCATGGCGAACACTGAAGCTTTCTTT.